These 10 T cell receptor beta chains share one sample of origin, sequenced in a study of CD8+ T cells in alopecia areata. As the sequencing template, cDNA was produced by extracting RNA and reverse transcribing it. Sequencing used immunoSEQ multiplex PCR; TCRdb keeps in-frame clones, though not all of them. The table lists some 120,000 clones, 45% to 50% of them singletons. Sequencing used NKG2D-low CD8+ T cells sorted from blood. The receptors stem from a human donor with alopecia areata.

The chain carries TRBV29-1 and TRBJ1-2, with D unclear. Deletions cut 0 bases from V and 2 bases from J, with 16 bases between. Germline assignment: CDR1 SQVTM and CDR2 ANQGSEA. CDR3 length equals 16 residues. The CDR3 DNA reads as TGCAGCGTTGAAGATTATATCCGAGGAATGAACTATGGCTACACCTTC. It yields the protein CSVEDYIRGMNYGYTF.

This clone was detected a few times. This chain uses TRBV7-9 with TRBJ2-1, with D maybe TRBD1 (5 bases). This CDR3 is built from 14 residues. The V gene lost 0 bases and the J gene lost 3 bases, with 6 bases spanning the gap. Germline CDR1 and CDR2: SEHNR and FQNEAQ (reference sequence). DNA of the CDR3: TGTGCCAGCAGCTTAGCAGGGGTCTACAATGAGCAGTTCTTC. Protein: CASSLAGVYNEQFF.

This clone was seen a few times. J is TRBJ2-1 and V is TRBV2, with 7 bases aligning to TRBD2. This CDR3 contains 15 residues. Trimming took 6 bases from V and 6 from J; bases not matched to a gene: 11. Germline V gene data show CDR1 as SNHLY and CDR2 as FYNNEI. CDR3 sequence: CASRTGGSRVNEQFF. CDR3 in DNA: TGTGCCAGCAGGACGGGCGGGAGTCGGGTCAATGAGCAGTTCTTC.

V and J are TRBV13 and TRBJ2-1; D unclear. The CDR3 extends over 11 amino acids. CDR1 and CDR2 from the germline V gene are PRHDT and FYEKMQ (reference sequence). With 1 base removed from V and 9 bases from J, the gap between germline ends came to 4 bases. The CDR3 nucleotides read TGTGCCAGCAGCTTAGAGGGTGAGCAGTTCTTC. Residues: CASSLEGEQFF. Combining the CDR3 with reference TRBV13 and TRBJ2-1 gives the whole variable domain AAGVIQSPRHLIKEKRETATLKCYPIPRHDTVYWYQQGPGQDPQFLISFYEKMQSDKGSIPDRFSAQQFSDYHSELNMSSLELGDSALYFCASSLEGEQFFGPGTRLTVL.

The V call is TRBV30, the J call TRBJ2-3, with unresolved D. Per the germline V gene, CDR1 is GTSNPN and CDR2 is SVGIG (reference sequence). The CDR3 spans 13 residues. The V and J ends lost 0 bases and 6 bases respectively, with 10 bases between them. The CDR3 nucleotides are TGTGCCTGGAGTGTAGACGGTGGTGATACGCAGTATTTT. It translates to CAWSVDGGDTQYF.

CDR3 nucleotide sequence: TGTGCCATCAGTGAGTCGGGACTAGCCGGGGAGCTGTTTTTT. This sequence encodes CAISESGLAGELFF. This chain joins TRBV10-3 and TRBJ2-2; 8 bases fit TRBD2. The junction had 0 bases not matched to a gene; V was cut back by 0 bases and J by 6 bases. CDR1 is ENHRY, CDR2 SYGVKD, per germline. CDR3 length: 14 amino acids.

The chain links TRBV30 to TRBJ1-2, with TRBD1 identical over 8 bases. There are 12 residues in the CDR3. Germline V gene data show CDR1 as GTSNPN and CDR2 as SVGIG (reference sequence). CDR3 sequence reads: CAEKTGAKGYTF. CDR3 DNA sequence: TGTGCTGAAAAGACAGGGGCGAAAGGCTACACCTTC.

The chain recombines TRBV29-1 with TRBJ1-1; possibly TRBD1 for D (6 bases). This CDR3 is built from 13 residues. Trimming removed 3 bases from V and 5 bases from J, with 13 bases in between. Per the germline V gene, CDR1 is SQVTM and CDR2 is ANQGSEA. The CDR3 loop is CSVDLEGGTEAFF. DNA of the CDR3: TGCAGCGTTGACCTTGAGGGGGGGACTGAAGCTTTCTTT.

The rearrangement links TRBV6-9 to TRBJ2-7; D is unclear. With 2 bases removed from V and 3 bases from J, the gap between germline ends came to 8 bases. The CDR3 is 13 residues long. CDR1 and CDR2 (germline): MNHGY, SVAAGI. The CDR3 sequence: CASSYRPHYEQYF. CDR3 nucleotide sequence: TGTGCCAGCAGTTATCGACCCCACTACGAGCAGTACTTC.

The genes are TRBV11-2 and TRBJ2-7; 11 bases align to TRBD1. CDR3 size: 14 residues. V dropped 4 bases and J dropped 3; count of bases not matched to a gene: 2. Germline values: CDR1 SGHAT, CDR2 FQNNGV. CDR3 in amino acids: CASSYGTGGYEQYF. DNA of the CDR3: TGTGCCAGCAGCTACGGGACAGGGGGCTACGAGCAGTACTTC.